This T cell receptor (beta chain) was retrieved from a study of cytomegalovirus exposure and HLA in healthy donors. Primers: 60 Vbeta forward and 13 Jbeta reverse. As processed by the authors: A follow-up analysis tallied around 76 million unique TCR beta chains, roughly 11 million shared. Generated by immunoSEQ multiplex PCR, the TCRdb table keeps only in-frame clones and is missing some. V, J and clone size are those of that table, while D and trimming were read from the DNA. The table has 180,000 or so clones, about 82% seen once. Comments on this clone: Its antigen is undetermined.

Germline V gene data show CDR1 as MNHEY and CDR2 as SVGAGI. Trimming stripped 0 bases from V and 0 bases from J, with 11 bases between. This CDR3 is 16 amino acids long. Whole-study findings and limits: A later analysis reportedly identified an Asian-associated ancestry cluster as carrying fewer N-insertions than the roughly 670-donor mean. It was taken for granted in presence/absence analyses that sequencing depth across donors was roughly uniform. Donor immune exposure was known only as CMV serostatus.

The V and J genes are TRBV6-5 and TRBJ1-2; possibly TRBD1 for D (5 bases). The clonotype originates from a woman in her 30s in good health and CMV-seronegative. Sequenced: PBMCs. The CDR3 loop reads CASSYSGGVPNYGYTF. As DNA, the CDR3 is TGTGCCAGCAGTTACTCGGGGGGGGTCCCTAACTATGGCTACACCTTC.